Below are 26 T cell receptor beta chains sequenced from a single sample in a study of human T cells and chemical hapten exposure. TCRdb independently ran MiXCR on the RACE reads; one entry per CDR3 protein. The sample records fewer than 150,000 distinct CDR3 sequences, approximately 13% being singletons. The time point is: pre-sensitization, week 0. Treatment denoted: therapeutic diphenylcyclopropenone sensitization with weekly scalp DPC. The material was whole blood, obtained in connection with sensitization to the hapten diphenylcyclopropenone (DPC). The receptor set was obtained from a woman aged 18-29 years with alopecia areata. Some clones in this sample may be carry-over from other donors' samples.

This clonotype has just a few counts. The chain combines TRBV20-1 with TRBJ2-7; 9 bases map to TRBD1. The trim removed 3 bases at V and 2 bases at J, leaving 8 bases unmatched. This CDR3 contains 15 residues. Germline CDR1 and CDR2: DFQATT and SNEGSKA (reference sequence). Written as DNA, the CDR3 is TGCAGTGCTAGGGACGACAGGGGGATGACCTACGAGCAGTACTTC. Translating gives CSARDDRGMTYEQYF.

This clonotype was seen a handful of times. The chain employs TRBV28 and TRBJ2-3; TRBD2 might be the D (5 bases). V lost 5 bases and J 2 bases, leaving 17 bases between the germline ends. Germline V CDR1 and CDR2: MDHEN, SYDVKM. The CDR3 loop spans 16 amino acids. The CDR3 DNA reads as TGTGCCAGCAGTCAATTGGGAGCGGCAGACACAGATACGCAGTATTTT. It specifies CASSQLGAADTDTQYF.

CDR3: CASKFASGGSADTQYF. CDR3 DNA: TGTGCCAGCAAATTTGCTAGCGGGGGTTCCGCAGATACGCAGTATTTT. V gene TRBV6-2 or TRBV6-3 combines with J gene TRBJ2-3, with 10 bases lining up with TRBD2. The ends lost 7 bases at V and 4 bases at J; junction bases unmatched: 11. The CDR3 has 16 amino acids. Germline V CDR1 and CDR2: MNHEY, SVGEGT.

This clonotype showed up many times. The V and J genes are TRBV20-1 and TRBJ2-7, with a weak D call TRBD2 (6 bases). The CDR3 totals 12 residues. V was trimmed by 7 bases and J by 2 bases, leaving 12 bases between them. Germline values: CDR1 DFQATT, CDR2 SNEGSKA (reference sequence). CDR3 coding DNA: TGCAGTGTTACGGGACTCACCTACGAGCAGTACTTC. It codes for CSVTGLTYEQYF.

In its sample, this clonotype was seen a few times. This chain connects TRBV20-1 to TRBJ2-3; 8 bases are shared with TRBD2. V gave up 2 bases and J gave up 2 bases; unmatched junction bases: 3. This CDR3 spans 14 amino acids. Germline values: CDR1 DFQATT, CDR2 SNEGSKA (reference sequence). In nucleotides, the CDR3 is TGCAGTGCTAGACCCGGGGGGGACACAGATACGCAGTATTTT. Its translation is CSARPGGDTDTQYF.

This clonotype was found a few times. The rearrangement uses TRBV5-1 and TRBJ2-2; the match to TRBD1 covers 8 bases. Unmatched junction bases numbered 7, after V lost 5 bases and J lost 1 base. CDR1 and CDR2 (germline): SGHRS, YFSETQ. The CDR3 loop spans 16 amino acids. CDR3 DNA: TGCGCCAGCAGGTTTACCGGGACAGGGAACACCGGGGAGCTGTTTTTT. Amino acids: CASRFTGTGNTGELFF.

V gene TRBV2 combines with J gene TRBJ2-6, with D perhaps matching TRBD1 or TRBD2 (5 bases each). This CDR3 spans 17 amino acids. Germline CDR1 is SNHLY and CDR2 is FYNNEI. Trimming removed 2 bases at V and 0 bases at J, with 11 bases between. The CDR3 here is CASSEFWGTSGANVLTF. The DNA for the CDR3 is TGTGCCAGCAGTGAATTTTGGGGGACCTCTGGGGCCAACGTCCTGACTTTC.

This chain links TRBV12-3 or TRBV12-4 with TRBJ1-2, with 9 bases matching TRBD1. With V trimmed by 6 bases and J by 6 bases, 2 bases remained unmatched. This CDR3 spans 12 amino acids. The CDR3 here is CASSRDRDGYTF. The CDR3 bases are TGTGCCAGCAGCCGGGACAGGGATGGCTACACCTTC.

The chain combines TRBV14 with TRBJ1-1; possible D gene TRBD1, 5 bases. The CDR3 is 12 residues long. Germline loops: CDR1 SGHDN, CDR2 FVKESK. The V end lost 3 bases, the J end lost 6 bases, and 8 bases lay between the germline ends. Here the CDR3 reads CASSQLGAEAFF. The DNA of the CDR3 is TGTGCCAGCAGCCAGTTAGGGGCTGAAGCTTTCTTT.

This chain connects TRBV10-3 to TRBJ2-3; 7 nucleotides agree with TRBD2. The CDR3 totals 16 residues. Unmatched junction bases numbered 16, after V lost 8 bases and J lost 5 bases. CDR1 and CDR2 (germline): ENHRY, SYGVKD. CDR3 loop: CAIGSPGAGVEDTQYF. In DNA, the CDR3 is TGTGCCATCGGCTCCCCGGGTGCGGGGGTGGAAGATACGCAGTATTTT.

CDR3 loop: CASSLGPLTSGGYTQYF. The DNA for the CDR3 is TGTGCCAGCAGCTTAGGGCCTCTAACTAGCGGGGGTTATACGCAGTATTTT. This sequence joins TRBV7-2 and TRBJ2-3; 11 bases match TRBD2. With V trimmed by 1 base and J by 7 bases, 10 bases remained unmatched. The germline V gene encodes CDR1 SGHTA and CDR2 FQGNSA. CDR3 length: 17 residues.

The V and J genes are TRBV6-6 and TRBJ2-1; 9 positions agree with TRBD2. CDR3 size: 17 residues. After removal of 0 bases from V and 3 bases from J, the junction contained 6 bases not matched to a gene. Germline V CDR1 and CDR2: MNHNY, SVGAGI (reference sequence). CDR3 DNA sequence: TGTGCCAGCAGTTACTCGCCGGCTAGCGGGATCTACAATGAGCAGTTCTTC. Its translation is CASSYSPASGIYNEQFF.

This clonotype was picked up many times. The chain uses TRBV14 and TRBJ1-1, with D possibly matching TRBD1 (6 bases). The CDR3 extends over 15 amino acids. CDR1 and CDR2 (germline): SGHDN, FVKESK. V lost 0 bases and J lost 3, with 11 bases in between. CDR3 amino acids: CASSQEGQGHTEAFF. CDR3 DNA: TGTGCCAGCAGCCAAGAAGGGCAGGGGCACACTGAAGCTTTCTTT.

At least ten counts were recorded for this clonotype. The chain carries TRBV6-1 and TRBJ1-5; D not certain. CDR1 is MNHNS and CDR2 is SASEGT in the germline V gene. CDR3 length equals 14 residues. With 6 bases removed from V and 5 bases from J, the gap between germline ends came to 14 bases. The CDR3 protein is CASSSGMGYQPQHF. The CDR3 region has the DNA TGTGCCAGCAGCTCTGGTATGGGTTATCAGCCCCAGCATTTT.

V gene TRBV25-1 combines with J gene TRBJ2-1; TRBD1 agrees at 9 bases. The CDR3 has 20 residues. Germline V lookup: CDR1 MGHDK, CDR2 SYGVNS. The V gene end was trimmed by 1 base and the J gene end by 0 bases; junction bases not matched to a gene: 13. CDR3 region: CASSELRTGDQIPSYNEQFF. CDR3 in DNA: TGTGCCAGCAGTGAATTAAGGACAGGGGACCAGATACCCTCCTACAATGAGCAGTTCTTC.

This clonotype has a count of ten or more. The CDR3 DNA follows: TGTGCCAGCAGTTTGGGCGGGTCATGGTCACCCCTCCACTTT. The encoded protein is CASSLGGSWSPLHF. The rearrangement uses TRBV27 and TRBJ1-6, with D uncertain. The length of the CDR3 is 14 residues. V gave up 3 bases and J gave up 10 bases, with 13 bases separating them. Germline CDR1 reads MNHEY; CDR2 reads SMNVEV (reference sequence).

The chain joins TRBV7-2 to TRBJ2-1, with unresolved D. This CDR3 has 15 amino acids. Germline V gene lookup returns CDR1 SGHTA and CDR2 FQGNSA. V dropped 1 base and J dropped 6 bases, with 13 bases sitting between them. The DNA of the CDR3 is TGTGCCAGCAGCTTAGGGCTTCACCGGGCCAATGAGCAGTTCTTC. Amino acids: CASSLGLHRANEQFF.

This chain uses TRBV5-4 with TRBJ2-1, with 12 bases lining up with TRBD2. From germline, CDR1 is SGHNT and CDR2 YYREEE (reference sequence). The CDR3 extends over 16 amino acids. With 4 bases clipped from V and 3 bases from J, the junction kept 5 bases outside the gene matches. CDR3 residues: CASSLAGGPVYNEQFF. The CDR3 DNA is TGTGCCAGCAGCCTAGCGGGGGGGCCGGTCTACAATGAGCAGTTCTTC.

V is TRBV6-6 and J is TRBJ1-2; unclear D gene. Trimming left V 5 bases short and J 4 bases short, with 14 bases between. The CDR3 consists of 14 residues. Germline V gene sequence: CDR1 MNHNY, CDR2 SVGAGI (reference sequence). Here the CDR3 reads CASSARTESYGYTF. CDR3 DNA sequence: TGTGCCAGCAGTGCCAGAACAGAGTCCTATGGCTACACCTTC.

The chain recombines TRBV6-6 with TRBJ2-1; D is possibly TRBD2 (6 bases). Germline V gene sequence: CDR1 MNHNY, CDR2 SVGAGI (reference sequence). V lost 5 bases and J lost 7, with 21 bases in between. The CDR3 contains 16 residues. The CDR3, as DNA: TGTGCCAGCAGTCGCCCCATGACTAGTCGCGAGAATGAGCAGTTCTTC. Translated: CASSRPMTSRENEQFF.

This sequence joins TRBV7-6 and TRBJ1-2; D is ambiguous. Trimming removed 3 bases at V and 6 bases at J, with 11 bases between. The CDR3 loop spans 13 amino acids. From germline, CDR1 is SGHVS and CDR2 FNYEAQ. CDR3: CASSFGGLDGYTF. As DNA, the CDR3 is TGTGCCAGCAGCTTCGGAGGGCTGGATGGCTACACCTTC.

This clonotype was recorded at least ten times. As DNA, the CDR3 is TGTGCCAGCAGTTACTCGGGGACAGGGGCCCACGAGCAGTACTTC. This gives the protein CASSYSGTGAHEQYF. J is TRBJ2-7 and V is TRBV6-2 or TRBV6-3; 10 nucleotides align to TRBD1. The V gene end was trimmed by 0 bases and the J gene end by 5 bases; junction bases not matched to a gene: 4. Looked up from germline, CDR1 is MNHEY and CDR2 is SVGEGT. The CDR3 is made up of 15 amino acids.

The chain carries TRBV20-1 and TRBJ2-3; tentatively, D is TRBD1 (5 bases). V was pared by 5 bases and J by 0 bases, with 21 bases between. The V gene's germline CDR1 is DFQATT and CDR2 SNEGSKA (reference sequence). The CDR3 sequence is 17 residues long. CDR3 in DNA: TGCAGTGCTTTCCCCTACCCGACAGAAGGGAGCACAGATACGCAGTATTTT. Its protein product is CSAFPYPTEGSTDTQYF.

V is TRBV10-3 and J is TRBJ2-7; D gene unclear. Per the germline V gene, CDR1 is ENHRY and CDR2 is SYGVKD. V was clipped by 2 bases and J by 7 bases, with 12 bases between them. The CDR3 totals 13 residues. In nucleotides, the CDR3 is TGTGCCATCAGTGAGGTGCCAGCTGGGGAGCAGTACTTC. Its translation: CAISEVPAGEQYF.

This clonotype was observed at least ten times. This rearrangement joins TRBV7-2 to TRBJ1-4; unclear D gene. V was clipped by 2 bases and J by 7 bases, with 17 bases between them. Germline CDR1 reads SGHTA; CDR2 reads FQGNSA. The CDR3 is 16 residues long. The chain's CDR3 is CASSLRVREYGEKLFF. CDR3 sequence (DNA): TGTGCCAGCAGCTTACGTGTACGGGAGTACGGTGAAAAACTGTTTTTT.

CDR3 protein: CASSSSGNQPQHF. Written as DNA, the CDR3 is TGTGCCAGCAGCTCGAGTGGCAATCAGCCCCAGCATTTT. J is TRBJ1-5 and V is TRBV5-6; no definite D call. Per germline, CDR1 SGHDT and CDR2 YYEEEE. CDR3 length equals 13 residues. V was pared by 3 bases and J by 2 bases, with 6 bases between.